This TCR beta chain comes out of a study of T cell repertoires in cytomegalovirus infection. At the level of the study: Signatures in public TCR beta sequences pointed to both CMV infection and matching HLA type. Points from the study as a whole: Totalled public TCR beta family frequency picked out people who carried CMV plus the relevant HLA. HLA-C-restricted CMV clonotypes gave the most frequent clonotype in two of eight donors.

As concerns this clonotype: Its matching antigen is unknown.

V lost 4 bases and J lost 0; bases outside the gene matches: 20. There are 21 residues in the CDR3. Germline loops: CDR1 MDHEN, CDR2 SYDVKM. Via MiXCR, TCRdb re-called the reads, giving one row per CDR3 protein. The table shows around 630,000 distinct CDR3 sequences, with 20% to 25% occurring only once. This clonotype was obtained from a human donor in good health (CMV status not recorded). Some clones in this sample may be carry-over from other donors' samples. Specimen: CD8+ T cells from PBMCs. The chain has TRBV28 and TRBJ1-3; 8 nucleotides align to TRBD1. The DNA of the CDR3 is TGTGCCAGCAGTTCCCTTATAACAGGGGGGATCTTACACCTCTCTGGAAACACCATATATTTT. Protein: CASSSLITGGILHLSGNTIYF.